The 24 T cell receptor beta chains reported below all come from one sample, sequenced in a study of blood T cell repertoires in COVID-19. The method was immunoSEQ multiplex PCR; TCRdb's version includes in-frame clones alone and lacks a portion of them. The repertoire has around 420,000 clones, roughly 86% of them found once; the top ten carry roughly 2%. The sequenced sample was PBMCs or T cells enriched from blood (not recorded which). These receptor sequences come from a woman in her forties with acute COVID-19.

Details on this clone: A junction end diverges from the germline sequence, so it may reflect a read error. This chain links TRBV5-1 with TRBJ1-4; 7 bases align to TRBD1. Germline loops: CDR1 SGHRS, CDR2 YFSETQ. The CDR3 is 14 residues long. DNA for the CDR3: TGCGCCACCAGCCCCCAGGGGGACACAGGAAAACTGTTTTTT. Protein product: CATSPQGDTGKLFF.

This clone was seen a few times. The rearrangement joins TRBV27 to TRBJ1-1, with TRBD1 as a possible D gene (5 bases). V lost 9 bases, J lost 1 base, and 15 bases lay in between. The germline V gene has CDR1 MNHEY and CDR2 SMNVEV (reference sequence). The CDR3 sequence is 14 residues long. In DNA, the CDR3 is TGTGCCAGTGGGGAGGGGATGGAGAACACTGAAGCTTTCTTT. This gives the protein CASGEGMENTEAFF.

The gene calls are TRBV12-5 and TRBJ2-1, with D perhaps matching TRBD1 (6 bases). The CDR3 contains 17 residues. V was cut by 0 bases and J by 2 bases, with 14 bases left in between. Germline values: CDR1 LGHNT, CDR2 FRNRAP. The CDR3 loop is CASGLVVGWDTYNEQFF. CDR3 nucleotides: TGTGCTAGTGGTTTGGTGGTCGGATGGGACACCTACAATGAGCAGTTCTTC. Filled out from reference TRBV12-5 and TRBJ2-1, the complete variable domain reads DARVTQTPRHKVTEMGQEVTMRCQPILGHNTVFWYRQTMMQGLELLAYFRNRAPLDDSGMPKDRFSAEMPDATLATLKIQPSEPRDSAVYFCASGLVVGWDTYNEQFFGPGTRLTVL.

The chain uses TRBV2 and TRBJ1-1, with D unresolved. The germline V gene has CDR1 SNHLY and CDR2 FYNNEI. The CDR3 has 12 residues. With 10 bases removed from V and 7 bases from J, the gap between germline ends came to 16 bases. In DNA form, the CDR3 reads TGTGCCATCCAGCGGGTTTCCCTTGAAGCTTTCTTT. It specifies CAIQRVSLEAFF. The variable domain in full, with the rest retrieved from reference TRBV2 and TRBJ1-1, is EPEVTQTPSHQVTQMGQEVILRCVPISNHLYFYWYRQILGQKVEFLVSFYNNEISEKSEIFDDQFSVERPDGSNFTLKIRSTKLEDSAMYFCAIQRVSLEAFFGQGTRLTVV.

This clone was recorded a few times. The CDR3 DNA sequence: TGTGCCTGGAAACGACAGGGCTATCAGCCCCAGCATTTT. It is translated as CAWKRQGYQPQHF. The chain is built from TRBV30 and TRBJ1-5; 7 bases map to TRBD1. The germline V gene has CDR1 GTSNPN and CDR2 SVGIG (reference sequence). This CDR3 has 13 residues. Losses at the gene ends were 4 bases for V and 5 bases for J; bases not matched to a gene: 5. Complete variable domain (other parts from reference TRBV30 and TRBJ1-5): SQTIHQWPATLVQPVGSPLSLECTVEGTSNPNLYWYRQAAGRGLQLLFYSVGIGQISSEVPQNLSASRPQDRQFILSSKKLLLSDSGFYLCAWKRQGYQPQHFGDGTRLSIL.

The genes are TRBV18 and TRBJ1-6; TRBD1 aligns across 10 bases. The CDR3 sequence is 15 residues long. V was clipped by 5 bases and J by 8 bases; unmatched bases: 6. The germline CDR1 and CDR2 sequences are KGHSH and LQKENI. CDR3 nucleotide sequence: TGTGCCAGCTCAACAGGACAGGGGGGGGATTCACCCCTCCACTTT. It is translated as CASSTGQGGDSPLHF.

The rearrangement joins TRBV6-6 to TRBJ2-3; 12 bases fit TRBD2. The CDR3 length is 20 residues. J was trimmed by 2 bases and V by 6 bases; bases with no gene match: 18. From germline, CDR1 is MNHNY and CDR2 SVGAGI (reference sequence). The CDR3 nucleotides are TGTGCCAGCAGCCTTACCCTAGCGGGGGGGCGAGGGGCAACCACAGATACGCAGTATTTT. This encodes CASSLTLAGGRGATTDTQYF.

Only one count was recorded for this clone. The chain links TRBV4-1 to TRBJ1-1, with D maybe TRBD1 (6 bases). Deletions cut 4 bases from V and 0 bases from J, with 15 bases between. The germline V gene has CDR1 MGHRA and CDR2 YSYEKL. The CDR3 is 16 residues long. In nucleotides, the CDR3 is TGCGCCAGCAGCCGGCCACAGGGAAGGATGAACACTGAAGCTTTCTTT. Encoded protein: CASSRPQGRMNTEAFF.

CDR3 region: CASSRQGRTGELFF. CDR3 sequence (DNA): TGTGCCAGCAGTCGACAGGGGCGCACCGGGGAGCTGTTTTTT. This sequence joins TRBV6-5 and TRBJ2-2, with 8 bases lining up with TRBD1. The V gene's germline CDR1 is MNHEY and CDR2 SVGAGI. J gave up 4 bases and V 5 bases, and 3 bases lay outside the gene matches. CDR3 size: 14 residues.

The rearrangement links TRBV20-1 to TRBJ1-2; D gene ambiguous. This CDR3 comprises 12 residues. Germline CDR1 DFQATT, CDR2 SNEGSKA (reference sequence). With 3 bases removed from V and 5 bases from J, the gap between germline ends came to 10 bases. The CDR3 bases are TGCAGTGCTAGTCTTTCGGGTTATGGCTACACCTTC. Translated, it gives CSASLSGYGYTF.

CDR3 loop: CASSIGGGNQPQHF. In nucleotides, the CDR3 is TGTGCCAGCAGTATTGGAGGGGGCAATCAGCCCCAGCATTTT. The chain couples TRBV9 to TRBJ1-5; D possibly corresponds to TRBD1 (5 bases). Germline V gene sequence: CDR1 SGDLS, CDR2 YYNGEE. The V and J ends lost 5 bases and 2 bases respectively, with 11 bases between them. The CDR3 length is 14 residues.

The chain links TRBV29-1 to TRBJ1-2, with 8 nucleotides matching TRBD1. J was trimmed by 0 bases and V by 5 bases; bases with no gene match: 8. Germline V CDR1 and CDR2: SQVTM, ANQGSEA. CDR3 size: 15 residues. As DNA, the CDR3 is TGCAGCGTTCAGGGGGCGCTTGGTCCTAACTATGGCTACACCTTC. Protein product: CSVQGALGPNYGYTF.

This clone was recorded only once. The chain joins TRBV25-1 to TRBJ2-7; TRBD2 matches 9 bases. This CDR3 contains 16 residues. After removal of 1 base from V and 5 bases from J, the junction contained 9 bases not matched to a gene. The germline CDR1 and CDR2 sequences are MGHDK and SYGVNS. The CDR3 sequence is CASSEFFTVAGDEQYF. DNA for the CDR3: TGTGCCAGCAGTGAATTCTTCACAGTAGCGGGAGACGAGCAGTACTTC.

The chain has TRBV12-3 or TRBV12-4 and TRBJ2-2, with D possibly being TRBD2 (6 bases). The CDR3 contains 12 residues. Trimming removed 2 bases at V and 8 bases at J, with 6 bases between. The CDR3 here is CASSLSGGELFF. The CDR3 DNA reads as TGTGCCAGCAGTTTAAGCGGGGGGGAGCTGTTTTTT.

The CDR3 spells CASSLGLVGHNEQFF. The CDR3 DNA is TGTGCCAGCAGCTTAGGTCTGGTGGGCCACAATGAGCAGTTCTTC. The chain uses TRBV11-3 and TRBJ2-1, with unresolved D. The germline V gene has CDR1 SGHNT and CDR2 YENEEA. The CDR3 is made up of 15 amino acids. V gave up 1 base and J gave up 5 bases, with 12 bases separating them.

The genes are TRBV6-5 and TRBJ1-3, with D possibly TRBD1 on 6 matching bases. Germline lookup yields CDR1 MNHEY and CDR2 SVGAGI. The V gene lost 5 bases and the J gene lost 6 bases, with 14 bases spanning the gap. The CDR3 is made up of 14 amino acids. Here the CDR3 DNA reads TGTGCCAGCAGTCCCTGGGACACCGCAAACACCATATATTTT. It translates to CASSPWDTANTIYF.

The chain employs TRBV11-2 and TRBJ2-5; 13 bases map to TRBD2. The CDR3 contains 18 residues. Germline values: CDR1 SGHAT, CDR2 FQNNGV. Trimming at V came to 5 bases and at J to 6 bases, leaving 15 bases not matched to a gene. The CDR3 DNA sequence: TGTGCCAGCAGCACGAATCCCGGACTAGCGGGGGACCCCAAGACCCAGTACTTC. Amino acids: CASSTNPGLAGDPKTQYF.

This clone appeared once. The rearrangement joins TRBV19 to TRBJ1-5; D might be TRBD1 (6 bases). CDR3 length equals 16 residues. Germline loops: CDR1 LNHDA, CDR2 SQIVND (reference sequence). V lost 7 bases and J lost 6, with 22 bases in between. DNA for the CDR3: TGTGCCAGTACCCCTAAGTTAAACAGGGAGGGTCAGCCCCAGCATTTT. Amino acids: CASTPKLNREGQPQHF.

This clone was recorded once. DNA of the CDR3: TGTGCCAGCAAGGACACAGGGGCTTTCAATGAAAAACTGTTTTTT. This translates into CASKDTGAFNEKLFF. The genes are TRBV2 and TRBJ1-4; TRBD1 aligns across 7 bases. There are 15 residues in the CDR3. With V trimmed by 7 bases and J by 5 bases, 10 bases remained unmatched. The germline gives CDR1 SNHLY, CDR2 FYNNEI.

With regard to this clone: Other nucleotide sequences in the sample specify the same CDR3. Here the CDR3 reads CASSLGQGRSPLHF. DNA of the CDR3: TGTGCCAGCAGCTTAGGACAGGGCCGTTCACCCCTCCACTTT. V is TRBV2 and J is TRBJ1-6; 8 bases fit TRBD1. Germline V lookup: CDR1 SNHLY, CDR2 FYNNEI. CDR3 length: 14 residues. Unmatched junction bases numbered 7, after V lost 6 bases and J lost 9 bases.

CDR3 in DNA: TGCGCCAGCAGCCCCAGGGGGACAGGGGTCCTAAGCAATCAGCCCCAGCATTTT. Translation: CASSPRGTGVLSNQPQHF. The chain recombines TRBV10-2 with TRBJ1-5, with TRBD1 matching 10 bases. The germline gives CDR1 WSHSY, CDR2 SAAADI. V dropped 6 bases and J dropped 1; count of bases not matched to a gene: 12. This CDR3 has 18 amino acids.

This clone occurred a few times. The chain employs TRBV5-5 and TRBJ1-1; D uncertain. The CDR3 extends over 15 amino acids. Trimming left V 0 bases short and J 4 bases short, with 13 bases between. Per the germline V gene, CDR1 is SGHKS and CDR2 is YYEKEE (reference sequence). The CDR3 region is CASSLGVQFLTEAFF. CDR3 DNA: TGTGCCAGCAGCTTGGGTGTCCAGTTCCTCACTGAAGCTTTCTTT.

This CDR3 is CASSFHDSHEQFF. The CDR3 nucleotides are TGTGCCAGCAGTTTCCACGACAGCCATGAGCAGTTCTTC. The V call is TRBV12-3 or TRBV12-4, the J call TRBJ2-1, with TRBD1 as a possible D gene (5 bases). The CDR3 runs 13 residues. Trimming removed 3 bases at V and 8 bases at J, with 11 bases between.

The chain couples TRBV5-8 to TRBJ1-2; 11 positions match TRBD1. J gave up 3 bases and V 6 bases, and 4 bases lay outside the gene matches. Germline assignment: CDR1 SGHTS and CDR2 YDEGEE. CDR3 length: 14 amino acids. The CDR3 bases are TGTGCCAGCAACCGGGACAGGGGGGACTATGGCTACACCTTC. Its protein product is CASNRDRGDYGYTF.